The present T cell receptor (beta chain) was sequenced within a study of Ad26.COV2.S vaccination and SARS-CoV-2 variants. Study background: COV1001, an Ad26.COV2.S trial, supplied this vaccine-arm donor. Ad26.COV2.S shots went into the muscle once or twice, 56 days apart.

Findings and limits, study-wide: Possibly, TCR breadth and depth analyses underestimated total T cell responses.

For this clone: The antigen is undetermined.

V was clipped by 2 bases and J by 8 bases, with 10 bases between them. CDR1 is KGHSH, CDR2 LQKENI, per germline. CDR3 size: 13 residues. Profiling relied on immunoSEQ multiplex PCR, and the TCRdb table lists in-frame clones only, not all of them. This sample yields over 400,000 clones, of which roughly nine tenths are seen a single time; over 2.5% belongs to the top ten. The treatment is: about 20 received Ad26.COV2.S at low or high dose, single or two shots; about 5 received placebo; per-sample allocation not given. It was on day 63 after the first vaccine or placebo injection that samples were taken. A Boston adult aged 18-55 years was the donor.

The rearrangement links TRBV18 to TRBJ2-1, with D unclear. The receptor's source is a person between 18 and 65 years old who received the Ad26.COV2.S COVID-19 vaccine or a placebo. The input for sequencing was peripheral blood, taken in a trial of Ad26.COV2.S vaccine versus placebo. CDR3 nucleotides: TGTGCCAGCTCACCATGGTCCCGGGATGAGCAGTTCTTC. This translates into CASSPWSRDEQFF.